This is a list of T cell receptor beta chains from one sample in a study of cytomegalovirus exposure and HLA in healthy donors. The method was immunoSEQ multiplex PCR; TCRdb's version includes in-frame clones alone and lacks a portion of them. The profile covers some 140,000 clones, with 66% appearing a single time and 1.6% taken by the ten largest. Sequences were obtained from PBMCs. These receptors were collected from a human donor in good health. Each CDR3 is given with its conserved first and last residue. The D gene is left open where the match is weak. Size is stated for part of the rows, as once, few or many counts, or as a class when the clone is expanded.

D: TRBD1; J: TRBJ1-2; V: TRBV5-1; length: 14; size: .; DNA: TGCGCCAGCAGCTCGGGACAGCCTACCTATGGCTACACCTTC; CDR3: CASSSGQPTYGYTF
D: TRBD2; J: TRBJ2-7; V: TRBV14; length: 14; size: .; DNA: TGTGCCAGCAGCCGGACTAGCGGGAGTTCCGAGCAGTACTTC; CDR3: CASSRTSGSSEQYF
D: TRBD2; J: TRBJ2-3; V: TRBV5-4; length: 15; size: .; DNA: TGTGCCAGCAGCTTGGTCGGACTAGGGTTCGATACGCAGTATTTT; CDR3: CASSLVGLGFDTQYF
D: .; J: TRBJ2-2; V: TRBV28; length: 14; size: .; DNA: TGTGCCAGCAGTTTTCCAACCGGGGGCGGGGAGCTGTTTTTT; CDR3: CASSFPTGGGELFF
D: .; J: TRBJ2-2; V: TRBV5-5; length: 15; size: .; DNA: TGTGCCAGCAGCTTGGTTGGCGGGAACACCGGGGAGCTGTTTTTT; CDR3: CASSLVGGNTGELFF
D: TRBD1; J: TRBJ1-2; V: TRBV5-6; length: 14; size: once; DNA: TGTGCCAGCTACACGCCAGGGGGCGACTATGGCTACACCTTC; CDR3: CASYTPGGDYGYTF
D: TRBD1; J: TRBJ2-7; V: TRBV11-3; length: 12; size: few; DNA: TGTGCCAGCAGCCGGACAGGGTACGAGCAGTACTTC; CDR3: CASSRTGYEQYF
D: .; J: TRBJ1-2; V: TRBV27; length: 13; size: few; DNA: TGTGCCAGCAGTCTAGGTGTGGGGGGTGGCTACACCTTC; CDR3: CASSLGVGGGYTF
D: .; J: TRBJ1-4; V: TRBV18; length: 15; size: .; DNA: TGTGCCAGCTCCTGGACCGGAGGGGATGGTGAAAAACTGTTTTTT; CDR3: CASSWTGGDGEKLFF
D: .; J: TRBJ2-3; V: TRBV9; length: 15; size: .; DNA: TGTGCCAGCAGCGTAGGGTACGGGAGATGGGATACGCAGTATTTT; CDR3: CASSVGYGRWDTQYF
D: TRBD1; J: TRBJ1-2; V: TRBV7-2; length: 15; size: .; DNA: TGTGCCAGCAGCTTGGGACAGGGAGGAAGCTATGGCTACACCTTC; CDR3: CASSLGQGGSYGYTF
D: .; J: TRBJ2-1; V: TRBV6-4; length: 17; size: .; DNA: TGTGCCAGCAGTGACTCGTTTCTCCGGTCTTTATACAATGAGCAGTTCTTC; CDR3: CASSDSFLRSLYNEQFF
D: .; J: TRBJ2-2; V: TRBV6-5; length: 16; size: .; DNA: TGTGCCAGCAGTTTGAACTACGGTTTGAACACCGGGGAGCTGTTTTTT; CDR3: CASSLNYGLNTGELFF
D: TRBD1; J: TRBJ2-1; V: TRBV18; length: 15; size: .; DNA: TGTGCCAGCTCACCACCGATGGGACAGGGAAACGAGCAGTTCTTC; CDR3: CASSPPMGQGNEQFF
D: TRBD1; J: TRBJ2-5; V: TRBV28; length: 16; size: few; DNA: TGTGCCAGCAGTTTTCCGGACAGGGAAGGAGAAGAGACCCAGTACTTC; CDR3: CASSFPDREGEETQYF
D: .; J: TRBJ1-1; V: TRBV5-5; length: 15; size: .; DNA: TGTGCCAGCAGCTTGGAGGCAGGGGTGAACACTGAAGCTTTCTTT; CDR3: CASSLEAGVNTEAFF
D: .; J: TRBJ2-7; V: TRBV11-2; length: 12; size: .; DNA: TGTGCCAGCAGCCTGAGAGGGTTCGAGCAGTACTTC; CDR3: CASSLRGFEQYF
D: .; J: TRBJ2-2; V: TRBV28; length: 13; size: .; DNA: TGTGCCAGCAGTTTGGGCCACACCGGGGAGCTGTTTTTT; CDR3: CASSLGHTGELFF
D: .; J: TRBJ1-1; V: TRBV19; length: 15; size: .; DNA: TGTGCCAGTAGTATAGTTAAGGGGATGAACACTGAAGCTTTCTTT; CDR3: CASSIVKGMNTEAFF
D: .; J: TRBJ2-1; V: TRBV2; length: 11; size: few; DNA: TGTGCCAGCTCGTTCCTCAATGAGCAGTTCTTC; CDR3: CASSFLNEQFF
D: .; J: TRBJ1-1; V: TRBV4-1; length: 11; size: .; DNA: TGCGCCAGCAGCCAAGATCGGGGAGCTTTCTTT; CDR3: CASSQDRGAFF
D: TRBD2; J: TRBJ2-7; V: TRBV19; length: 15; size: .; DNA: TGTGCCAGTAGTCCGGAGGGACTAGGAACCTACGAGCAGTACTTC; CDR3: CASSPEGLGTYEQYF
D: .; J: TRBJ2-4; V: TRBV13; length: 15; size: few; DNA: TGTGCCAGCAGCCGGGGGGCGGGATTTCGGAACATTCAGTACTTC; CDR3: CASSRGAGFRNIQYF
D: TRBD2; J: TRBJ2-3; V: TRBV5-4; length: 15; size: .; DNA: TGTGCCAGCAGCGCCGCCGGGGGGAGCCCCGATACGCAGTATTTT; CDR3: CASSAAGGSPDTQYF
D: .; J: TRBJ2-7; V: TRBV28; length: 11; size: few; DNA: TGTGCCAGCAGTCGAGGGTACGAGCAGTACTTC; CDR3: CASSRGYEQYF
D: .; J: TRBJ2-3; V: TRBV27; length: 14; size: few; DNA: TGTGCCAGCAGTTTATTGCGAAACACAGATACGCAGTATTTT; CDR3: CASSLLRNTDTQYF
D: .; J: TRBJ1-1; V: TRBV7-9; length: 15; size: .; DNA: TGTGCCAGCAGCTTCACGGGACACCAGAACACTGAAGCTTTCTTT; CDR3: CASSFTGHQNTEAFF
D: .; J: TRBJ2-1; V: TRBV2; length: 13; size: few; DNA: TGTGCCAGCAGTGTGGAGGGATACAATGAGCAGTTCTTC; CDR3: CASSVEGYNEQFF
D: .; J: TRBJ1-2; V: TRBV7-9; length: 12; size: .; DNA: TGTGCCAGCAGCTCCATTAACTATGGCTACACCTTC; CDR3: CASSSINYGYTF
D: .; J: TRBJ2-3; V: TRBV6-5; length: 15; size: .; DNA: TGTGCCAGCAACCCGAGTGCCTTTATCACAGATACGCAGTATTTT; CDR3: CASNPSAFITDTQYF
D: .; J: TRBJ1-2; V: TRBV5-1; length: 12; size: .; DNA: TGCGCCAGCAGCTTCGACACGTATGGCTACACCTTC; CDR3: CASSFDTYGYTF
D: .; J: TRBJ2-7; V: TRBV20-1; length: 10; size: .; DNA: TGCAGTGCAAGAACAGGCGCCGAGTACTTC; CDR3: CSARTGAEYF
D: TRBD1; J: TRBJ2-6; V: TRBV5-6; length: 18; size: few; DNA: TGTGCCAGCAGCTTGGCAACAGGGGGATACTCTGGGGCCAACGTCCTGACTTTC; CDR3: CASSLATGGYSGANVLTF
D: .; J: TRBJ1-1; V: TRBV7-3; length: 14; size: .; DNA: TGTGCCAGCAGCACTGGAAGGGGCGGCACTGAAGCTTTCTTT; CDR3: CASSTGRGGTEAFF
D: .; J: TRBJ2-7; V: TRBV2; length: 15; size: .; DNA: TGTGCCAGCAGTGAAGAGGGCAGGGGCTCCTACGAGCAGTACTTC; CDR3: CASSEEGRGSYEQYF
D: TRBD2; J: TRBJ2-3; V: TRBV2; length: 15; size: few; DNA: TGTGCCAGCAGCGCCGATGGTAGCGGGAGTTTTACGCAGTATTTT; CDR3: CASSADGSGSFTQYF
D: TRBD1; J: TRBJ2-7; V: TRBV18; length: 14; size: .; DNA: TGTGCCAGCTCACCCCGGACAGGGATGCGCGAGCAGTACTTC; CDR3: CASSPRTGMREQYF
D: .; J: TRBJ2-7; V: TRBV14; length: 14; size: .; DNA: TGTGCCAGCAGCCAAGTTGCAGAAACCTACGAGCAGTACTTC; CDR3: CASSQVAETYEQYF
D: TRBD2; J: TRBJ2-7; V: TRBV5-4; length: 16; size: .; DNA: TGTGCCAGCAGCGGATCTAGCGGGAGGTTCTCCTACGAGCAGTACTTC; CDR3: CASSGSSGRFSYEQYF
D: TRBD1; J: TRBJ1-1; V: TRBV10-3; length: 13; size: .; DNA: TGTGCCATCAGTGGGACAGGGGGCAGTGAAGCTTTCTTT; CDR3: CAISGTGGSEAFF
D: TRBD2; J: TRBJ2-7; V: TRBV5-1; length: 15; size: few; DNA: TGCGCCAGCAGCTTGGGGGGACTAGCGCGCTACGAGCAGTACTTC; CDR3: CASSLGGLARYEQYF
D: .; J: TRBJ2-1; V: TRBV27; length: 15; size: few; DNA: TGTGCCAGCAGTTTATCTCCGGGAGTAGGCTATGAGCAGTTCTTC; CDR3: CASSLSPGVGYEQFF
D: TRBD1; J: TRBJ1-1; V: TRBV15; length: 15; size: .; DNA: TGTGCCACCAGCATAGAACAGGGGGCGTACACTGAAGCTTTCTTT; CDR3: CATSIEQGAYTEAFF
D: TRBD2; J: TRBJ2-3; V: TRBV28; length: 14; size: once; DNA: TGTGCCAGCAGTCCCCTAAGACTAGCCGATACGCAGTATTTT; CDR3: CASSPLRLADTQYF
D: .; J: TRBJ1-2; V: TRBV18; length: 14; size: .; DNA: TGTGCCAGCTCGGGGGCCAAGGGGAACTATGGCTACACCTTC; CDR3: CASSGAKGNYGYTF
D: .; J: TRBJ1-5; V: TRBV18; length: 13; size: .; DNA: TGTGCCAGCTCACCTGAGAGCAATCAGCCCCAGCATTTT; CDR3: CASSPESNQPQHF
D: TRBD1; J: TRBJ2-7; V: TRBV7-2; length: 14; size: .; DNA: TGTGCCAGCAGCTTTGCACAGGGGTGGTACGAGCAGTACTTC; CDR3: CASSFAQGWYEQYF
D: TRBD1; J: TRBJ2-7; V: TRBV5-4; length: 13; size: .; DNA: TGTGCCAGCAGCGTGGACAGGATCTACGAGCAGTACTTC; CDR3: CASSVDRIYEQYF
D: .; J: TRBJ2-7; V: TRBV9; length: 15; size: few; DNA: TGTGCCAGCAGCGTAGGGTTCAGCTCTGGAGGCGAGCAGTACTTC; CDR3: CASSVGFSSGGEQYF
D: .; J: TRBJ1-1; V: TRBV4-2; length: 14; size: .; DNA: TGTGCCAGCAGCCCGGTGACACCGAACACTGAAGCTTTCTTT; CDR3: CASSPVTPNTEAFF
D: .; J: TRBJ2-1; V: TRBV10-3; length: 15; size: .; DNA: TGTGCCATCAGTGAGACAGGAACCTCCTACAATGAGCAGTTCTTC; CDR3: CAISETGTSYNEQFF
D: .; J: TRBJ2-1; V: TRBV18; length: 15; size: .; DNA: TGTGCCAGCTCACCCAACAGGAACTCCTACAATGAGCAGTTCTTC; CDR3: CASSPNRNSYNEQFF
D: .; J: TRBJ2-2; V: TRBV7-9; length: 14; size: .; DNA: TGTGCCAGCAGCTTTGACAGAAACACCGGGGAGCTGTTTTTT; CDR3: CASSFDRNTGELFF
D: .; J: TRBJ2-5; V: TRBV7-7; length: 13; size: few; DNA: TGTGCTAGCAGCTTGGAGCGGAAAGAGACCCAGTACTTC; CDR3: CASSLERKETQYF
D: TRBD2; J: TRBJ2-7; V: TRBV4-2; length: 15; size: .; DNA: TGTGCCAGCAGTCCCTCAGCGGGAGCGACCTACGAGCAGTACTTC; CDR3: CASSPSAGATYEQYF